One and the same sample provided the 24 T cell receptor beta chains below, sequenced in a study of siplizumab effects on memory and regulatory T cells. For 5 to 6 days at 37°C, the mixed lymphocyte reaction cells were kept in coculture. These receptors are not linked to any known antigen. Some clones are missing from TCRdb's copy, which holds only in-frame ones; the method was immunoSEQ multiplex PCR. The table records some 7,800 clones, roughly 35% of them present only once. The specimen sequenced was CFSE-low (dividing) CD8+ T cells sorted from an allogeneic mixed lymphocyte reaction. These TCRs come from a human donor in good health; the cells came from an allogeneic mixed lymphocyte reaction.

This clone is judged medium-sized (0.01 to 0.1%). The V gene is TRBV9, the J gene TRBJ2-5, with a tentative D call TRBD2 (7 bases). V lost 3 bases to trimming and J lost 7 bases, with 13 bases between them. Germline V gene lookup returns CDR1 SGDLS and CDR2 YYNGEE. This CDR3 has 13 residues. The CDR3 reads CASSAGGQGTQYF. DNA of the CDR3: TGTGCCAGCAGCGCCGGGGGGCAGGGGACCCAGTACTTC.

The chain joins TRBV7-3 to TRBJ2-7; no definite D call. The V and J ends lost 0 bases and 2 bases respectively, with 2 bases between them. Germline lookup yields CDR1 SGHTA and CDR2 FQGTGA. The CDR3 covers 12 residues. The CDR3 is CASSLTAYEQYF. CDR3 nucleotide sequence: TGTGCCAGCAGCTTAACAGCCTACGAGCAGTACTTC.

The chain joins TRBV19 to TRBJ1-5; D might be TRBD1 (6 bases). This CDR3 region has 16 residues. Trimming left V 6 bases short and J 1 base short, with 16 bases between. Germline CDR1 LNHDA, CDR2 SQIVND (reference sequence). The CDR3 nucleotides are TGTGCCAGTAGGGTGAACAGGGCAGGGAGCAATCAGCCCCAGCATTTT. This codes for CASRVNRAGSNQPQHF.

The DNA for the CDR3 is TGTGCCATCAGGTCCCGAAGTCCATCCTACGAGCAGTACTTC. Protein sequence: CAIRSRSPSYEQYF. The rearrangement uses TRBV10-3 and TRBJ2-7; D not certain. Germline CDR1 reads ENHRY; CDR2 reads SYGVKD. CDR3 length equals 14 residues. V was trimmed by 6 bases and J by 1 base, leaving 13 bases between them.

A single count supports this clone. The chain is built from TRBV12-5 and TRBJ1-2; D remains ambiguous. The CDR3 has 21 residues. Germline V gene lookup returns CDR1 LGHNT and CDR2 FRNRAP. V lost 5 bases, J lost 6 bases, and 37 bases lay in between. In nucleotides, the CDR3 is TGTGCTAGTGGTCCGGATTCCGTTGGTCCCGCATCCACAGACGAGGTCAATGGCTACACCTTC. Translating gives CASGPDSVGPASTDEVNGYTF.

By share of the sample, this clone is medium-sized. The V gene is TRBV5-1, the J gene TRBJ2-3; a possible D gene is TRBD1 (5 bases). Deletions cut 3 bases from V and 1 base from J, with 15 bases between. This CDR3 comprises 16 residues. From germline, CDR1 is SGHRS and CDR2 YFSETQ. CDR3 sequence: CASSSLDRSGTDTQYF. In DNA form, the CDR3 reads TGCGCCAGCAGCTCCCTAGACAGAAGTGGCACAGATACGCAGTATTTT.

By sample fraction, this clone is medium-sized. The CDR3 DNA reads as TGTGCCAGCAGAAGCGGGAGAGGGGTTGAGCAGTTCTTC. Its translation: CASRSGRGVEQFF. This chain joins TRBV7-9 and TRBJ2-1; 8 nucleotides match TRBD2. This CDR3 comprises 13 residues. Germline V gene data show CDR1 as SEHNR and CDR2 as FQNEAQ (reference sequence). V gave up 6 bases and J gave up 9 bases; unmatched junction bases: 7.

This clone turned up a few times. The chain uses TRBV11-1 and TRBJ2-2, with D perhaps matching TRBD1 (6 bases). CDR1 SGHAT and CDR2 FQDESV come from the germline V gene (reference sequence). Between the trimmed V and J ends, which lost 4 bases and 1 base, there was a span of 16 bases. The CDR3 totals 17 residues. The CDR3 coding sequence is TGTGCCAGCAGCTCCCTTCCAGAGACAGGGAACACCGGGGAGCTGTTTTTT. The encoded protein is CASSSLPETGNTGELFF.

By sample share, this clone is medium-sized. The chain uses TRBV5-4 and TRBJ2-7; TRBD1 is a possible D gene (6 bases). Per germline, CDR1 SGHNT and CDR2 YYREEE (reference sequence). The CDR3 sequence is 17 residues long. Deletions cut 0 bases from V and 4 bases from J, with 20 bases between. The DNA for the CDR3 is TGTGCCAGCAGCTTGGCCGGTCGGGACAAGAGATCTTACGAGCAGTACTTC. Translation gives CASSLAGRDKRSYEQYF.

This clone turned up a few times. This chain's CDR3 is CASSQDSVGMNTEAFF. The CDR3 bases are TGCGCCAGCAGCCAAGATAGCGTAGGGATGAACACTGAAGCTTTCTTT. The V call is TRBV4-3, the J call TRBJ1-1, with D unclear. Trimming cost V 0 bases and J 0 bases, with 11 bases left between them. The CDR3 totals 16 residues. CDR1 is LGHNA, CDR2 YSLEER, per germline.

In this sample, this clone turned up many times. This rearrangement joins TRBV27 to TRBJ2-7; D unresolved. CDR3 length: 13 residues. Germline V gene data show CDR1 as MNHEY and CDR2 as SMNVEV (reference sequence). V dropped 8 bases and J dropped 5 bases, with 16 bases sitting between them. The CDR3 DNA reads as TGTGCCAGCTCTACGCTGGGGTCGAACGAGCAGTACTTC. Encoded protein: CASSTLGSNEQYF.

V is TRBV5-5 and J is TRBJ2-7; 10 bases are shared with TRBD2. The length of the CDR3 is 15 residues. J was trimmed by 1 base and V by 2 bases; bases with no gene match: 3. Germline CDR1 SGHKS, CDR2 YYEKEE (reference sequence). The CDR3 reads CASSFLLAGSYEQYF. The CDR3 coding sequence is TGTGCCAGCAGCTTTCTACTAGCGGGATCCTACGAGCAGTACTTC.

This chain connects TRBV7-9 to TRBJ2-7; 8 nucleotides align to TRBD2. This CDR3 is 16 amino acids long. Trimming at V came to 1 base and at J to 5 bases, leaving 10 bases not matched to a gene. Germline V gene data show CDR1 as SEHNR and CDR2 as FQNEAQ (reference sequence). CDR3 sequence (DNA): TGTGCCAGCAGCTTAGTTTCGGGACTAGGCACCGACGAGCAGTACTTC. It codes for CASSLVSGLGTDEQYF.

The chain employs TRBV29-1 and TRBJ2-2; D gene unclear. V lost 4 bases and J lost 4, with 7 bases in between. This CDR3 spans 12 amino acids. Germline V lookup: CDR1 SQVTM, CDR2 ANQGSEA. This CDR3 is CSVVAATGELFF. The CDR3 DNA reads TGCAGCGTTGTCGCGGCCACCGGGGAGCTGTTTTTT.

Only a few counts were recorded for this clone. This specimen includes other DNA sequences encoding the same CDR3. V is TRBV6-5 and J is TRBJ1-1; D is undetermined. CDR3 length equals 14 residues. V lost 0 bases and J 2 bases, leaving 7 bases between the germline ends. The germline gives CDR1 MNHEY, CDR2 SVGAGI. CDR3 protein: CASSYSGRNTEAFF. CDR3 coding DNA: TGTGCCAGCAGTTACTCGGGCAGAAACACTGAAGCTTTCTTT.

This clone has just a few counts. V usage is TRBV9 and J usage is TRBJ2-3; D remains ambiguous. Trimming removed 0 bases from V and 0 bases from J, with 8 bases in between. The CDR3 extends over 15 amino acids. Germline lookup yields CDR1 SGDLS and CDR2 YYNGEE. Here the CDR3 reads CASSVGPRSTDTQYF. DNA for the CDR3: TGTGCCAGCAGCGTAGGGCCTAGGAGCACAGATACGCAGTATTTT.

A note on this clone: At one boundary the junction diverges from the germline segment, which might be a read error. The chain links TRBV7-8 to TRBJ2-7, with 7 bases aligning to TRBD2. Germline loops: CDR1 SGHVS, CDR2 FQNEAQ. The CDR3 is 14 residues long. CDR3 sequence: CASSPAAGSYEQYF. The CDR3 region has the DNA TGCGCCAGCAGTCCTGCAGCGGGAAGCTACGAGCAGTACTTC.

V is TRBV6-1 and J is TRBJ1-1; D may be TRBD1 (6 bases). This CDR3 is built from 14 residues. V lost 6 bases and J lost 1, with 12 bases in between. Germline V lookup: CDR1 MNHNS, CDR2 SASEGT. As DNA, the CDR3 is TGTGCCAGCAGCCTCTACAGGGCGAACACTGAAGCTTTCTTT. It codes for CASSLYRANTEAFF.

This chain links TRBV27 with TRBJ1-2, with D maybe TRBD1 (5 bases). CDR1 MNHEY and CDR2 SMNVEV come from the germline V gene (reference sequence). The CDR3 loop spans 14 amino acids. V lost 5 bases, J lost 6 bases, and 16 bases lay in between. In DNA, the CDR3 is TGTGCCAGCAGTCCCCTTGAAGGGGTGGATGGCTACACCTTC. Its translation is CASSPLEGVDGYTF.

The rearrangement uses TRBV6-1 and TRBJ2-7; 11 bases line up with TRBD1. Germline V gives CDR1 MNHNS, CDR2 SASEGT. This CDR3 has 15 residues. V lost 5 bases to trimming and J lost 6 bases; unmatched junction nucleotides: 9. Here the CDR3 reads CASSPTAGTGGEQYF. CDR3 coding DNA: TGTGCCAGCAGTCCTACCGCCGGGACAGGGGGCGAGCAGTACTTC.

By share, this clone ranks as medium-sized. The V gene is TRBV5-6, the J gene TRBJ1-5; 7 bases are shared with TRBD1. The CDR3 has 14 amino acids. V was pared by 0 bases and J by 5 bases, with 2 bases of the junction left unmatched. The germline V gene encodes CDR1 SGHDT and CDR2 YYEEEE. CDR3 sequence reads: CASSLGQGDQPQHF. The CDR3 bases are TGTGCCAGCAGCTTGGGACAGGGCGATCAGCCCCAGCATTTT.

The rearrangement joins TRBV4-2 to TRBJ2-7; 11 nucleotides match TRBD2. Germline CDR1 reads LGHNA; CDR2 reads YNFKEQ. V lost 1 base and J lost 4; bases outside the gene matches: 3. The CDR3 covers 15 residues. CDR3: CASSQVAGGAYEQYF. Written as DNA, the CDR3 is TGTGCCAGCAGCCAAGTAGCGGGAGGGGCTTACGAGCAGTACTTC.

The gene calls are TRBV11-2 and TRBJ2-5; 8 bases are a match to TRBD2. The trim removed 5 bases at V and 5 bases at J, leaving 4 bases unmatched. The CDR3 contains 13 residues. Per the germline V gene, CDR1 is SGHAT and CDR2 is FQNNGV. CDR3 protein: CASSLLADETQYF. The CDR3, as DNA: TGTGCCAGCAGCCTACTAGCGGACGAGACCCAGTACTTC. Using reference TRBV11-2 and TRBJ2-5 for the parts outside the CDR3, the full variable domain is EAGVAQSPRYKIIEKRQSVAFWCNPISGHATLYWYQQILGQGPKLLIQFQNNGVVDDSQLPKDRFSAERLKGVDSTLKIQPAKLEDSAVYLCASSLLADETQYFGPGTRLLVL.

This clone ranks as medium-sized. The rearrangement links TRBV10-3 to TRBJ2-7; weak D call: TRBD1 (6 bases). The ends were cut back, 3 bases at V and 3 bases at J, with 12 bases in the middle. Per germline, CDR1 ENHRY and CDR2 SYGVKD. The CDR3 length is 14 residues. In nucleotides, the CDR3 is TGTGCCATCAGTGATCCAGGGGAAGGCTACGAGCAGTACTTC. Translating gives CAISDPGEGYEQYF.